This T cell receptor (beta chain) was recorded in a study of spatial heterogeneity in lung cancer. Across the whole study: Detection of beta-chain sequences consistently exceeded that of alpha-chain sequences. Study conclusions and caveats: Tumoral mutation counts were tracked by counts of expanded intratumoral alpha and beta TCRs. Ubiquitous expanded TCR counts tracked ubiquitous nonsynonymous mutations, and regional counts tracked regional ones.

One entry per CDR3 protein results from TCRdb running MiXCR on the 5' RACE reads. The table records some 10,000 distinct CDR3 sequences, just under 6.5% of them present only once. By share, this clonotype ranks as medium-sized. The antigen is not known. Time point reported: sample taken at primary tumor resection. About 73 TRACERx patients with early, untreated non-small cell lung cancer donated samples. Sequencing of whole RNA from tumor, nontumor lung or frozen PBMC involved no sorting. This CDR3 has 13 residues. Looked up from germline, CDR1 is MNHNS and CDR2 is SASEGT. Trimming cost V 1 base and J 6 bases; bases outside gene matches: 2.

The chain couples TRBV6-1 to TRBJ1-2; 7 nucleotides agree with TRBD1. The sample consisted of lung tumor tissue, taken at surgery. The receptor was isolated from a male donor with early-stage non-small cell lung cancer. The CDR3 reads CASSEVTGDGYTF. The CDR3 DNA sequence: TGTGCCAGCAGTGAAGTTACAGGGGATGGCTACACCTTC.